A single T cell receptor (beta chain) is shown here with its context. Its antigen remains unknown. This entry is derived from a study of cytomegalovirus exposure and HLA in healthy donors. CDR1 SGHKS and CDR2 YYEKEE come from the germline V gene (reference sequence). V lost 2 bases and J lost 0, with 9 bases in between. The CDR3 runs 15 residues. For the donor in question, CMV serostatus went unrecorded. Study-level points and caveats: The study reported that TCR beta sequences accurately predicted HLA-A and HLA-B alleles in most subjects. A classifier reportedly called cytomegalovirus status with high sensitivity and specificity. With later analysis, a missense DCLRE1C variant became linked to TCR beta V- and J-gene trimming.

PCR was performed using 60 Vbeta and 13 Jbeta primers. Sequencing was performed with immunoSEQ multiplex PCR; in TCRdb, only in-frame clones are kept and a portion is missing. Of some 130,000 clones in the sample, around 80% were seen once. The TCR sequence derives from a human donor in good health. Material: PBMCs. The rearrangement links TRBV5-5 to TRBJ1-5; no clear D gene. This chain's CDR3 is CASSLSQYSNQPQHF. CDR3 nucleotides: TGTGCCAGCAGCTTATCACAGTATAGCAATCAGCCCCAGCATTTT.